What follows are 18 T cell receptor beta chains derived from one specimen sequenced in a study of blood T cells in healthy people across ages. The second PCR ran roughly 6 to 11 cycles with a sample-barcoded 5' primer and J-beta primers. Each CDR3 protein is one row after TCRdb ran MiXCR on the 5' RACE reads. The table records roughly 1,300,000 distinct CDR3 sequences, approximately 59% of them present only once. The sequenced sample was blood. These TCRs come from a man in his late teens or twenties in good health.

The gene calls are TRBV20-1 and TRBJ1-6; the D is unclear. V lost 3 bases to trimming and J lost 7 bases, with 13 bases between them. Germline CDR1 and CDR2: DFQATT and SNEGSKA (reference sequence). This CDR3 spans 14 amino acids. CDR3 residues: CSASIPGRNSPLHF. The DNA for the CDR3 is TGCAGTGCTAGTATCCCGGGCAGAAATTCACCCCTCCACTTT.

Notes on this clonotype: An end of the junction does not agree with germline; a read error may underlie this. The rearrangement uses TRBV20-1 and TRBJ2-7; 13 bases agree with TRBD2. CDR1 DFQATT and CDR2 SNEGSKA come from the germline V gene (reference sequence). The CDR3 extends over 16 amino acids. The CDR3 sequence is CSVLGAGLAGAYEQYF. The CDR3 DNA reads as TGTAGTGTCCTAGGGGCCGGACTAGCGGGAGCCTACGAGCAGTACTTC.

This rearrangement joins TRBV2 to TRBJ2-5; 7 bases fit TRBD1. The DNA end is a closer match to TRBJ2-7, so the J assignment may be wrong. The CDR3 length is 14 residues. The germline gives CDR1 SNHLY, CDR2 FYNNEI. CDR3 sequence (DNA): TGTGCCAGCAGTGGGACAGGCAACCGATACGAGCAGTACTTC. As protein: CASSGTGNRYEQYF.

This clonotype was found once. V gene TRBV27 combines with J gene TRBJ1-5, with D possibly being TRBD1 (5 bases). This CDR3 comprises 17 residues. Germline lookup yields CDR1 MNHEY and CDR2 SMNVEV (reference sequence). V was clipped by 5 bases and J by 3 bases, with 20 bases between them. The CDR3 nucleotides read TGTGCCAGCAGTCCCCGGGGGAATCCGGGTCCCAATCAGCCCCAGCATTTT. Translation gives CASSPRGNPGPNQPQHF.

The chain joins TRBV5-4 to TRBJ1-6, with a possible D match to TRBD1 (6 bases). V was clipped by 3 bases and J by 3 bases, with 13 bases between them. The CDR3 is 16 amino acids. The germline V gene has CDR1 SGHNT and CDR2 YYREEE (reference sequence). The CDR3 DNA reads as TGTGCCAGCAGCTCAGGGGACACCCTCTATAATTCACCCCTCCACTTT. It codes for CASSSGDTLYNSPLHF. The full variable domain, rest sourced from reference TRBV5-4 and TRBJ1-6, is ETGVTQSPTHLIKTRGQQVTLRCSSQSGHNTVSWYQQALGQGPQFIFQYYREEENGRGNFPPRFSGLQFPNYSSELNVNALELDDSALYLCASSSGDTLYNSPLHFGNGTRLTVT.

The rearrangement links TRBV7-2 to TRBJ2-1; D ambiguous. CDR3 length: 12 residues. The germline V gene encodes CDR1 SGHTA and CDR2 FQGNSA. The V and J ends lost 6 bases and 5 bases respectively, with 8 bases between them. CDR3 sequence: CASSKTDNEQFF. Here the CDR3 DNA reads TGTGCCAGCAGTAAAACGGACAATGAGCAGTTCTTC.

The chain has TRBV28 and TRBJ2-3; possible D gene TRBD2, 6 bases. CDR3 size: 15 residues. The V end lost 6 bases, the J end lost 5 bases, and 18 bases lay between the germline ends. The germline V gene has CDR1 MDHEN and CDR2 SYDVKM. The CDR3: CASSEAGGARDTQYF. In nucleotides, the CDR3 is TGTGCCAGCAGCGAGGCGGGCGGGGCTAGAGATACGCAGTATTTT.

This chain joins TRBV20-1 and TRBJ2-1, with unresolved D. Germline V CDR1 and CDR2: DFQATT, SNEGSKA (reference sequence). There are 14 residues in the CDR3. CDR3 sequence: CSHLTDTSYNEQFF. The DNA for the CDR3 is TGCAGCCATCTGACGGATACTTCCTACAATGAGCAGTTCTTC.

The V gene is TRBV5-1, the J gene TRBJ2-1, with TRBD2 identical over 7 bases. The V gene's germline CDR1 is SGHRS and CDR2 YFSETQ. The ends lost 2 bases at V and 5 bases at J; junction bases unmatched: 13. CDR3 length equals 17 residues. DNA of the CDR3: TGCGCCAGCAGCTTATACTTTAGCGGGCTGTCGGACAATGAGCAGTTCTTC. This codes for CASSLYFSGLSDNEQFF.

The rearrangement links TRBV11-2 to TRBJ2-3; 9 positions match TRBD2. This CDR3 has 17 amino acids. Germline CDR1 is SGHAT and CDR2 is FQNNGV. V was clipped by 4 bases and J by 3 bases; unmatched bases: 11. CDR3 sequence (DNA): TGTGCCAGCAGCTCCTTAGCGGGGGTGTTTAAGACAGATACGCAGTATTTT. Translating it yields CASSSLAGVFKTDTQYF.

The chain links TRBV29-1 to TRBJ2-1; 14 bases match TRBD2. The junction had 9 bases not matched to a gene; V was cut back by 7 bases and J by 7 bases. The CDR3 runs 15 residues. Germline V lookup: CDR1 SQVTM, CDR2 ANQGSEA. The CDR3: CSAIGTSGSKNEQFF. CDR3 sequence (DNA): TGCAGCGCCATAGGGACTAGCGGGAGTAAAAATGAGCAGTTCTTC.

This clonotype has just one count. The chain uses TRBV9 and TRBJ1-1; no clear D gene. Between the trimmed V and J ends, which lost 2 bases and 6 bases, there was a span of 11 bases. Germline CDR1 is SGDLS and CDR2 is YYNGEE. The CDR3 is 13 amino acids. CDR3 bases: TGTGCCAGCAGCGTCAGCGGCAGTCCTGAAGCTTTCTTT. This gives the protein CASSVSGSPEAFF.

The rearrangement links TRBV20-1 to TRBJ1-1; maybe TRBD1 (5 bases). CDR3 length: 15 amino acids. Germline V gene sequence: CDR1 DFQATT, CDR2 SNEGSKA (reference sequence). V was clipped by 0 bases and J by 7 bases, with 18 bases between them. CDR3 nucleotide sequence: TGCAGTGCTAGAGATCTAGCAGGGCACTCAGATGAAGCTTTCTTT. Its protein product is CSARDLAGHSDEAFF.

The CDR3 here is CASSTYGGNYGYTF. CDR3 DNA: TGTGCCAGCAGTACCTATGGGGGGAACTATGGCTACACCTTC. The chain couples TRBV27 to TRBJ1-2; TRBD1 is a possible D gene (5 bases). Germline values: CDR1 MNHEY, CDR2 SMNVEV (reference sequence). The V end lost 5 bases, the J end lost 2 bases, and 12 bases lay between the germline ends. The CDR3 has 14 residues.

This clonotype was counted a few times. The gene calls are TRBV20-1 and TRBJ2-7; 13 bases fit TRBD2. Germline-derived CDR1 and CDR2 are DFQATT and SNEGSKA (reference sequence). CDR3 size: 14 residues. The V and J ends lost 5 bases and 4 bases, in that order; junction bases with no gene match: 5. DNA of the CDR3: TGCAGTGCTCTACTAGCGGGGGGGCCTTACGAGCAGTACTTC. As protein: CSALLAGGPYEQYF.

The rearrangement joins TRBV3-1 to TRBJ2-1; 11 bases map to TRBD2. The V gene end was trimmed by 5 bases and the J gene end by 3 bases; junction bases not matched to a gene: 3. The germline V gene has CDR1 LGHDT and CDR2 YNNKEL (reference sequence). The CDR3 has 15 amino acids. The CDR3 DNA follows: TGTGCCAGCAGCAAACTAGCGGGGGACTACAATGAGCAGTTCTTC. This translates into CASSKLAGDYNEQFF.

The gene calls are TRBV4-1 and TRBJ2-7, with 7 bases matching TRBD1. The germline CDR1 and CDR2 sequences are MGHRA and YSYEKL. J gave up 12 bases and V 3 bases, and 11 bases lay outside the gene matches. CDR3 length: 13 residues. CDR3 in amino acids: CASSHYGQEGWYF. The CDR3 DNA follows: TGCGCCAGCAGCCATTACGGACAGGAAGGCTGGTACTTC.

This clonotype has a single count. This CDR3 is CASTAADTQYF. CDR3 bases: TGTGCCAGCACAGCCGCAGATACGCAGTATTTT. The rearrangement links TRBV12-3 or TRBV12-4 to TRBJ2-3; D is uncertain. This CDR3 has 11 residues. V was trimmed by 7 bases and J by 4 bases, leaving 6 bases between them.